Each of the 22 T cell receptor beta chains below was sequenced from the same sample in a study of blood T cells in healthy people across ages. Alongside a J-beta primer mix, a sample-barcoded 5' primer served in a second PCR lasting 7 to 11 cycles. TCRdb re-derived calls from the 5' RACE reads in MiXCR, one entry per CDR3 protein. Of around 580,000 distinct CDR3 sequences listed, around 50% are singletons. The sequencing input was blood. These TCRs come from an older man in good health.

The chain joins TRBV20-1 to TRBJ1-2; D is unresolved. The CDR3 extends over 12 amino acids. V was pared by 5 bases and J by 2 bases, with 9 bases between. The germline CDR1 and CDR2 sequences are DFQATT and SNEGSKA (reference sequence). CDR3 bases: TGCAGTGCTGATCGGGGAAACTATGGCTACACCTTC. This codes for CSADRGNYGYTF.

CDR3 residues: CASSPQKRGGSYEQYF. The CDR3 DNA reads as TGTGCCAGCAGCCCCCAGAAGCGGGGGGGCTCCTACGAGCAGTACTTC. The chain carries TRBV6-4 and TRBJ2-7; TRBD2 matches 10 bases. CDR1 and CDR2 from the germline V gene are MRHNA and SNTAGT. The CDR3 has 16 residues. With V trimmed by 6 bases and J by 0 bases, 8 bases remained unmatched.

V gene TRBV20-1 combines with J gene TRBJ1-6, with D possibly TRBD1 on 5 matching bases. Trimming stripped 0 bases from V and 8 bases from J, with 11 bases between. In germline, CDR1 is DFQATT, CDR2 SNEGSKA (reference sequence). CDR3 length: 14 amino acids. CDR3 nucleotide sequence: TGCAGTGCTAGAGATGGGGGGTCGCATTCACCCCTCCACTTT. Protein sequence: CSARDGGSHSPLHF.

This clonotype was found many times. Possible read error: a much larger clone is one base away. The chain uses TRBV6-6 and TRBJ2-5; D call uncertain. The germline V gene encodes CDR1 MNHNY and CDR2 SVGAGI (reference sequence). V was shortened by 2 bases and J by 1 base, with 8 bases between the two germline ends. There are 14 residues in the CDR3. CDR3 region: CASSYARSQETQYF. CDR3 nucleotides: TGTGCCAGCAGTTACGCGAGAAGCCAAGAGACCCAGTACTTC.

The V gene is TRBV20-1, the J gene TRBJ2-1; 8 bases are a match to TRBD2. Germline values: CDR1 DFQATT, CDR2 SNEGSKA (reference sequence). This CDR3 is built from 13 residues. CDR3 in amino acids: CRPVGLVHNEQFF. The CDR3 coding sequence is TGCAGGCCTGTGGGACTAGTACACAATGAGCAGTTCTTC.

A single count supports this clonotype. This chain links TRBV25-1 with TRBJ1-1; TRBD1 might be the D (5 bases). From germline, CDR1 is MGHDK and CDR2 SYGVNS. The CDR3 contains 17 residues. Trimming removed 1 base from V and 1 base from J, with 16 bases in between. In DNA form, the CDR3 reads TGTGCCAGCAGTGAATCTCTCGCCGGGACTACGAACACTGAAGCTTTCTTT. It yields the protein CASSESLAGTTNTEAFF.

The sample holds a few counts of this clonotype. J is TRBJ2-3 and V is TRBV7-2; 7 bases align to TRBD2. From germline, CDR1 is SGHTA and CDR2 FQGNSA. The CDR3 runs to 15 residues. V dropped 1 base and J dropped 6; count of bases not matched to a gene: 7. The CDR3 loop is CASSLVGGSSDTQYF. The CDR3 region has the DNA TGTGCCAGCAGCTTAGTGGGCGGGAGTAGTGATACGCAGTATTTT.

The rearrangement links TRBV10-3 to TRBJ2-5; TRBD1 or TRBD2 may be the D gene (5 bases each). Judging by the DNA end, TRBJ2-7 fits better; the J call may be wrong. The CDR3 extends over 15 amino acids. The germline V gene has CDR1 ENHRY and CDR2 SYGVKD. CDR3 nucleotide sequence: TGTGCCATCAGCTCCGGGACCCTAGAGGTCGACGAGCAGTACTTC. This translates into CAISSGTLEVDEQYF.

The chain carries TRBV12-3 or TRBV12-4 and TRBJ2-2; D is perhaps TRBD2 (6 bases). The germline V and J ends were trimmed by 5 bases and 4 bases, with 14 bases remaining between them. The CDR3 spans 15 residues. Written as DNA, the CDR3 is TGTGCCAGCAGTCCCGGCGGGGTGGGCACCGGGGAGCTGTTTTTT. Protein product: CASSPGGVGTGELFF.

This clonotype was seen many times. The chain combines TRBV18 with TRBJ2-7; 10 bases agree with TRBD1. Germline values: CDR1 KGHSH, CDR2 LQKENI. Germline trimming cut 2 bases from V and 0 bases from J; bases unmatched to any gene: 1. The CDR3 has 15 amino acids. CDR3 in amino acids: CASSPWTGGSYEQYF. The CDR3 region has the DNA TGTGCCAGCTCACCATGGACAGGGGGCTCCTACGAGCAGTACTTC.

In this sample, this clonotype turned up a few times. This chain joins TRBV5-1 and TRBJ2-7; 7 bases are a match to TRBD2. The J call is doubtful: the DNA matches TRBJ2-4 better. This CDR3 is built from 12 residues. Per germline, CDR1 SGHRS and CDR2 YFSETQ. This CDR3 is CASSVAGDIQYF. The CDR3, as DNA: TGCGCCAGCAGTGTCGCGGGGGACATTCAGTACTTC.

The chain joins TRBV20-1 to TRBJ1-1; unclear D gene. Looked up from germline, CDR1 is DFQATT and CDR2 is SNEGSKA (reference sequence). There are 14 residues in the CDR3. Trimming took 5 bases from V and 3 from J, leaving 16 bases between them. CDR3 amino acids: CSAPRLARDTEAFF. CDR3 sequence (DNA): TGCAGTGCTCCCCGCCTAGCCCGGGACACTGAAGCTTTCTTT.

The V gene is TRBV6-2 or TRBV6-3, the J gene TRBJ2-7, with D possibly being TRBD1 or TRBD2 (5 bases each). V was trimmed by 7 bases and J by 3 bases, leaving 16 bases between them. The CDR3 is made up of 14 amino acids. Per germline, CDR1 MNHEY and CDR2 SVGEGT. The DNA for the CDR3 is TGTGCCAGCACCAGGGACCTACGCTTCTACGAGCAGTACTTC. Translation: CASTRDLRFYEQYF.

The sample holds a few counts of this clonotype. The chain joins TRBV7-2 to TRBJ2-1; a weak D match, TRBD2 (6 bases). V was shortened by 3 bases and J by 6 bases, with 18 bases between the two germline ends. CDR1 SGHTA and CDR2 FQGNSA come from the germline V gene. This CDR3 is built from 16 residues. The CDR3 reads CASSFGGPRGPNEQFF. CDR3 bases: TGTGCCAGCAGCTTCGGGGGACCCCGAGGCCCCAATGAGCAGTTCTTC. Complete variable domain (other parts from reference TRBV7-2 and TRBJ2-1): GAGVSQSPSNKVTEKGKDVELRCDPISGHTALYWYRQSLGQGLEFLIYFQGNSAPDKSGLPSDRFSAERTGGSVSTLTIQRTQQEDSAVYLCASSFGGPRGPNEQFFGPGTRLTVL.

CDR3 region: CSASRDRDYEQYF. The CDR3 nucleotides read TGCAGTGCTAGCCGGGACAGGGACTACGAGCAGTACTTC. J is TRBJ2-7 and V is TRBV20-1; TRBD1 agrees at 9 bases. This CDR3 comprises 13 residues. Trimming at V came to 3 bases and at J to 3 bases, leaving 3 bases not matched to a gene. Germline lookup yields CDR1 DFQATT and CDR2 SNEGSKA (reference sequence).

The rearrangement uses TRBV4-1 and TRBJ2-7, with D unclear. The CDR3 has 15 residues. Trimming shortened V by 4 bases and J by 0 bases, and 13 bases separated the two germline ends. Per the germline V gene, CDR1 is MGHRA and CDR2 is YSYEKL. The CDR3 loop reads CASSLVAKGSYEQYF. The CDR3 DNA reads TGCGCCAGCAGCCTCGTAGCTAAGGGCTCCTACGAGCAGTACTTC.

This sequence joins TRBV7-9 and TRBJ2-3, with TRBD2 identical over 9 bases. CDR3 length: 17 amino acids. Unmatched junction bases numbered 13, after V lost 3 bases and J lost 6 bases. CDR1 SEHNR and CDR2 FQNEAQ come from the germline V gene (reference sequence). The CDR3 DNA is TGTGCCAGCAGCTTCTTAGCGGGGGCACCTCGTCACGATACGCAGTATTTT. This codes for CASSFLAGAPRHDTQYF.

The J gene is TRBJ2-7, the V gene TRBV9; perhaps TRBD2 as D (6 bases). Trimming took 4 bases from V and 5 from J, leaving 22 bases between them. Germline V CDR1 and CDR2: SGDLS, YYNGEE. The CDR3 covers 16 residues. The CDR3 coding sequence is TGTGCCAGCAGCCCAGGGACTGGCTGGGCCTACAACGAGCAGTACTTC. Encoded protein: CASSPGTGWAYNEQYF.

V usage is TRBV5-1 and J usage is TRBJ2-3; 14 bases fit TRBD2. Germline assignment: CDR1 SGHRS and CDR2 YFSETQ. The CDR3 loop spans 16 amino acids. The trim removed 4 bases at V and 8 bases at J, leaving 9 bases unmatched. The CDR3 DNA sequence: TGCGCCAGCAGCCCCTCGACTAGCGGGGGGGCAGGTACGCAGTATTTT. Its protein product is CASSPSTSGGAGTQYF. The variable domain in full, with the rest retrieved from reference TRBV5-1 and TRBJ2-3, is KAGVTQTPRYLIKTRGQQVTLSCSPISGHRSVSWYQQTPGQGLQFLFEYFSETQRNKGNFPGRFSGRQFSNSRSEMNVSTLELGDSALYLCASSPSTSGGAGTQYFGPGTRLTVL.

About this clonotype: This may be a read error, as it is one base from a much larger clone. This chain uses TRBV6-6 with TRBJ2-1; the match to TRBD2 covers 14 bases. This CDR3 is built from 15 residues. The junction had 5 bases not matched to a gene; V was cut back by 7 bases and J by 6 bases. From germline, CDR1 is MNHNY and CDR2 SVGAGI (reference sequence). In nucleotides, the CDR3 is TGTGCCAGCAATCGACTAGCGGGAGGGGTCAATGAGCAGTTCTTC. Its protein product is CASNRLAGGVNEQFF.

V is TRBV5-1 and J is TRBJ2-5; D is perhaps TRBD1 (6 bases). The V end lost 3 bases, the J end lost 2 bases, and 11 bases lay between the germline ends. Per the germline V gene, CDR1 is SGHRS and CDR2 is YFSETQ. The CDR3 runs to 14 residues. CDR3 residues: CASSWRTEQETQYF. The DNA for the CDR3 is TGCGCCAGCAGCTGGAGGACAGAGCAAGAGACCCAGTACTTC.

The chain uses TRBV6-5 and TRBJ2-1; 7 bases line up with TRBD1. The DNA end favors TRBJ2-7, so the J call may be wrong. CDR1 is MNHEY and CDR2 is SVGAGI in the germline V gene. The CDR3 is made up of 16 amino acids. CDR3 nucleotides: TGTGCCACCCAGCCCTACGGGACAGCTTACTACAATGAGCAGTACTTC. Translating it yields CATQPYGTAYYNEQYF.